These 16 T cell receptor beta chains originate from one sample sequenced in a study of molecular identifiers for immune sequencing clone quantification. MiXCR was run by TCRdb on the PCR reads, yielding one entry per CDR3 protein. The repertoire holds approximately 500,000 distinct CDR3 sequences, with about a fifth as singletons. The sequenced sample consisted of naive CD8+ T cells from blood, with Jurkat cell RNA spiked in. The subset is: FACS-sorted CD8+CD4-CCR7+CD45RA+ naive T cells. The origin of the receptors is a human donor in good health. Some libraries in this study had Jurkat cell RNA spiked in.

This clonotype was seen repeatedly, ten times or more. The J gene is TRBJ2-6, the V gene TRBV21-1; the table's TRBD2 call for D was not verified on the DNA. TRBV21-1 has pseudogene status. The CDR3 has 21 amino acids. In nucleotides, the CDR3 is TGTGCCAGCACCTTCATCACTAGCGGGAGTCCGTCGGTGTATGGGGCCAACGTCCTGACTTTC. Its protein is CASTFITSGSPSVYGANVLTF.

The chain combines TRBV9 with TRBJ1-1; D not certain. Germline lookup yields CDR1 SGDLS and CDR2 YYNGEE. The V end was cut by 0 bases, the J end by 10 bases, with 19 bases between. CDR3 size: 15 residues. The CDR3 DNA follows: TGTGCCAGCAGCGTAGGTACAAAGGTGGCAGAAGGAGCTTTCTTT. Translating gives CASSVGTKVAEGAFF.

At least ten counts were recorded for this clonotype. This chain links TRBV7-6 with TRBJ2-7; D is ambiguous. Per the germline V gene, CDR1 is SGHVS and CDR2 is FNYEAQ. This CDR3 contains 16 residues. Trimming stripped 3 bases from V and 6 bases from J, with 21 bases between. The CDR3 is CASSFTTPDRAGEQYF. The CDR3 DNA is TGTGCCAGCAGCTTTACGACCCCGGATCGGGCAGGCGAGCAGTACTTC.

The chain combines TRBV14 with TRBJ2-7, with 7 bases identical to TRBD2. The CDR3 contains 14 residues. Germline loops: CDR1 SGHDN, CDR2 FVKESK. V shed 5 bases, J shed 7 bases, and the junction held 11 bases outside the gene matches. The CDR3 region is CASSTVGGRGEQYF. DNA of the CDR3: TGTGCCAGCAGCACCGTCGGAGGGCGGGGGGAGCAGTACTTC. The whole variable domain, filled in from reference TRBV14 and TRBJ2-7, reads EAGVTQFPSHSVIEKGQTVTLRCDPISGHDNLYWYRRVMGKEIKFLLHFVKESKQDESGMPNNRFLAERTGGTYSTLKVQPAELEDSGVYFCASSTVGGRGEQYFGPGTRLTVT.

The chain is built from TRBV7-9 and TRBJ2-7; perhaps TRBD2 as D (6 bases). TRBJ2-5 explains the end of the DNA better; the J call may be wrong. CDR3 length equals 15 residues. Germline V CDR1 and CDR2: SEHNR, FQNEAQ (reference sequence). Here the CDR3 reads CASSLPRRGDETQYF. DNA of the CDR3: TGTGCCAGCAGCCTCCCGAGGAGGGGAGACGAGACCCAGTACTTC.

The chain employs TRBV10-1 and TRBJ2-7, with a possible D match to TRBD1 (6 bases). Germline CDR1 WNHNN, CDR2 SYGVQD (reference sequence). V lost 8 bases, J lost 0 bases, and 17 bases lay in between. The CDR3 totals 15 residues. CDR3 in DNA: TGCGCCAGCCCGAGGCCACCGGACAGCTCCTACGAGCAGTACTTC. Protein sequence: CASPRPPDSSYEQYF.

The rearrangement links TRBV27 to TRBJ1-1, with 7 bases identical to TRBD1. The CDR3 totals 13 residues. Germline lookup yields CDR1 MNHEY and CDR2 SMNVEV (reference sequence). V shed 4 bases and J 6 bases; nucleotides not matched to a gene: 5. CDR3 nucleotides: TGTGCCAGCAGTTGGGAGGGGGCCGCTGAAGCTTTCTTT. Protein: CASSWEGAAEAFF.

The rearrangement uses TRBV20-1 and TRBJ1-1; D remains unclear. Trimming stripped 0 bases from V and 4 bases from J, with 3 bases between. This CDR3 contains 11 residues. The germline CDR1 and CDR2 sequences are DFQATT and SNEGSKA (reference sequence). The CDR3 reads CSAREGTEAFF. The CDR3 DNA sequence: TGCAGTGCTAGAGAGGGCACTGAAGCTTTCTTT.

Written as DNA, the CDR3 is TGTGCCAGCAGTTACGCGCCAACGGCGGAGACCCAGTACTTC. This sequence encodes CASSYAPTAETQYF. This chain uses TRBV6-5 with TRBJ2-5; D is ambiguous. V dropped 2 bases and J dropped 5 bases, with 12 bases sitting between them. Germline CDR1 reads MNHEY; CDR2 reads SVGAGI. This CDR3 has 14 amino acids.

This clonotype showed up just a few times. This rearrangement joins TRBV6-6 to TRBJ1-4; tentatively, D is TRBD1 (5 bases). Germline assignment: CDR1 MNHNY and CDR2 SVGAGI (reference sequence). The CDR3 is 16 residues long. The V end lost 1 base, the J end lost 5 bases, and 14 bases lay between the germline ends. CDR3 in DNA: TGTGCCAGCAGTTACTTGCAGGGTGGGGGGAATGAAAAACTGTTTTTT. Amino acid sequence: CASSYLQGGGNEKLFF.

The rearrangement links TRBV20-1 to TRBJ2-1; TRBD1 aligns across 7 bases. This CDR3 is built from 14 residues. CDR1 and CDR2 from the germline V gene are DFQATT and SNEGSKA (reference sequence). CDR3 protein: CSTPGDSVYNEQFF. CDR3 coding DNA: TGCAGCACCCCAGGGGACAGTGTATACAATGAGCAGTTCTTC.

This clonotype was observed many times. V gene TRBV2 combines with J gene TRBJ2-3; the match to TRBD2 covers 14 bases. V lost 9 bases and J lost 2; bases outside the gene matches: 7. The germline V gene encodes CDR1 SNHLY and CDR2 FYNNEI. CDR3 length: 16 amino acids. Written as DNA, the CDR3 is TGTGCCAGGAGTCGACTAGCGGGGGGGCCCACAGATACGCAGTATTTT. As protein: CARSRLAGGPTDTQYF. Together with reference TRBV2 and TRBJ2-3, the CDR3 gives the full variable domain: EPEVTQTPSHQVTQMGQEVILRCVPISNHLYFYWYRQILGQKVEFLVSFYNNEISEKSEIFDDQFSVERPDGSNFTLKIRSTKLEDSAMYFCARSRLAGGPTDTQYFGPGTRLTVL.

In nucleotides, the CDR3 is TGCAGCGTGAGGGAGACATTAGGCTATGGCTACACCTTC. It encodes CSVRETLGYGYTF. J is TRBJ1-2 and V is TRBV29-1; D uncertain. Trimming stripped 6 bases from V and 4 bases from J, with 15 bases between. This CDR3 has 13 amino acids. Germline assignment: CDR1 SQVTM and CDR2 ANQGSEA.

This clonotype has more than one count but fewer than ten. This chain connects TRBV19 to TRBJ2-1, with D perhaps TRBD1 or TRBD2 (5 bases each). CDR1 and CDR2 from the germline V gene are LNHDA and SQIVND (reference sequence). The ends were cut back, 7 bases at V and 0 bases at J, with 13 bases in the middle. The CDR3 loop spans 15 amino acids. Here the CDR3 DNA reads TGTGCCAGTACCCGGGGACCGAACTCCTACAATGAGCAGTTCTTC. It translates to CASTRGPNSYNEQFF. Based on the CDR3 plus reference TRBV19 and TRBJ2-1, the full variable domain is DGGITQSPKYLFRKEGQNVTLSCEQNLNHDAMYWYRQDPGQGLRLIYYSQIVNDFQKGDIAEGYSVSREKKESFPLTVTSAQKNPTAFYLCASTRGPNSYNEQFFGPGTRLTVL.

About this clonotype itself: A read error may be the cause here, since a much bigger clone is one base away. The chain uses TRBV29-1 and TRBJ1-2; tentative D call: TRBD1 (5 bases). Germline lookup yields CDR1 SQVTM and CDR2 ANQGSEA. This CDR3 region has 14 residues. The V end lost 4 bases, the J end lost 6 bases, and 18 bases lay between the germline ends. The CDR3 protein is CSVGDPAGLDGYTF. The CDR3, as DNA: TGCAGCGTTGGAGATCCCGCAGGGTTGGATGGCTACACCTTC.

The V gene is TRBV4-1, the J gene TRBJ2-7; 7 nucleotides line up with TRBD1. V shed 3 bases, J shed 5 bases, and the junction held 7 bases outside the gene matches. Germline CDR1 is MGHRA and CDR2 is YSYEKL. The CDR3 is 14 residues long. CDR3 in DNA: TGCGCCAGCAGCCACCCGGGACAGACCAACGAGCAGTACTTC. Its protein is CASSHPGQTNEQYF.